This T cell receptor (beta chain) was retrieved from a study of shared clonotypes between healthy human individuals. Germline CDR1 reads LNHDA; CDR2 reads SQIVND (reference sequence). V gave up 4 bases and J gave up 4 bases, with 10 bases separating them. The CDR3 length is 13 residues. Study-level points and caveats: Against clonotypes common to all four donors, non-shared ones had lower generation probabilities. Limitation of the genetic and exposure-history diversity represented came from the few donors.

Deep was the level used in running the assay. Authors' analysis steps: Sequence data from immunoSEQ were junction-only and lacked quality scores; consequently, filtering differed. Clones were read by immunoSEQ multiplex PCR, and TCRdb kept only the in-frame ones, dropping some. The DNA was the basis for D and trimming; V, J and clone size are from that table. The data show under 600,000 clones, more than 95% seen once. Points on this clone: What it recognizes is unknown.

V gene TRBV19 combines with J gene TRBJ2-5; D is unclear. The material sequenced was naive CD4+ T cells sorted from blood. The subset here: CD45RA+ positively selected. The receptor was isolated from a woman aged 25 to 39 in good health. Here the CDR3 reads CASSKAGPETQYF. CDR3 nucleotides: TGTGCCAGTAGTAAGGCAGGACCAGAGACCCAGTACTTC.